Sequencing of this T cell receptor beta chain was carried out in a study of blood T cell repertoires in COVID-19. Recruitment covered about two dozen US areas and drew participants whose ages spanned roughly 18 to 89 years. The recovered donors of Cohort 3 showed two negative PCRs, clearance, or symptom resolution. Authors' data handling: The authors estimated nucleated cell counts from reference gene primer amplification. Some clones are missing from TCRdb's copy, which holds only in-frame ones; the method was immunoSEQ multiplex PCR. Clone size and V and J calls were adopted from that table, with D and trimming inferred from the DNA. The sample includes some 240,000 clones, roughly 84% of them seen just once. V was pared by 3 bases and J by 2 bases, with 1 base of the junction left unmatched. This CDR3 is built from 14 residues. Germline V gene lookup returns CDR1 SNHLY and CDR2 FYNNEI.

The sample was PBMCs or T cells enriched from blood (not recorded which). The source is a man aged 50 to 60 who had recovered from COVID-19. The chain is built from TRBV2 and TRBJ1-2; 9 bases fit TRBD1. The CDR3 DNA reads TGTGCCAGCAGTGACGGACAGGGGAACTATGGCTACACCTTC. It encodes CASSDGQGNYGYTF.